This T cell receptor beta chain came from a study of blood T cell repertoires in COVID-19. Across the whole study: The United States, Italy and Spain provided the acute and convalescent COVID-19 samples.

This CDR3 comprises 16 residues. Germline loops: CDR1 SGHKS, CDR2 YYEKEE (reference sequence). J lost 0 bases, V lost 2 bases, and 3 bases had no gene match. Clones were read by immunoSEQ multiplex PCR, and TCRdb kept only the in-frame ones, dropping some. The profile shows 150,000 to 200,000 clones, about three quarters of them singletons. The chain employs TRBV5-5 and TRBJ2-3, with 10 nucleotides matching TRBD2. Input material: peripheral blood. This clonotype was sampled from a woman older than 75 with COVID-19, enrolled during active disease. This CDR3 is CASSFGLAASTDTQYF. In nucleotides, the CDR3 is TGTGCCAGCAGCTTCGGACTAGCGGCTAGCACAGATACGCAGTATTTT. The full variable domain, its missing parts supplied by reference TRBV5-5 and TRBJ2-3, is DAGVTQSPTHLIKTRGQQVTLRCSPISGHKSVSWYQQVLGQGPQFIFQYYEKEERGRGNFPDRFSARQFPNYSSELNVNALLLGDSALYLCASSFGLAASTDTQYFGPGTRLTVL.